This entry describes one T cell receptor beta chain. What it binds is unknown. The data were obtained in a study of post-analysis software for immune sequencing data. Whole-study results and caveats: TRBV segments more frequent in patients than in controls numbered several and included TRBV5-6, TRBV5-1 and TRBV20-1. People with multiple sclerosis had a significantly lower normalized Chao1 diversity than controls did. Strong co-clustering by F measure was seen for same-batch samples.

Trimming at V came to 4 bases and at J to 7 bases, leaving 10 bases not matched to a gene. The germline V gene has CDR1 SGHRS and CDR2 YFSETQ. This CDR3 has 16 amino acids. Incorporated into the TCR beta cDNA libraries were unique molecular identifiers, which served to reduce PCR and sequencing biases. Between roughly 1 and 10 million T cells gave rise to around 500,000 cDNA molecules. TCRdb re-analysed the PCR reads in MiXCR, keeping a single row per CDR3 protein. This sample has more than 450,000 distinct CDR3 sequences; 44% occur once, and the top ten carry more than 1.5%. The sample consisted of blood. The V call is TRBV5-1, the J call TRBJ2-1, with 11 bases aligning to TRBD1. The origin of this receptor is a girl aged 10 to 17 with multiple sclerosis. The CDR3 DNA sequence: TGCGCCAGCAGCCCCGTCGGGACAGGGGGTGCGAATGAGCAGTTCTTC. Its translation: CASSPVGTGGANEQFF.